This TCR beta chain was recovered during a study of cytomegalovirus exposure and HLA in healthy donors (dated by TCRdb to about 2017). At the level of the whole study: According to an earlier analysis of 450 to 650 of the donors, roughly 180 million T cells yielded approximately 120 million unique TCR beta sequences and roughly 280 Gb of sequence data. About 310 gigabases of sequencing data and tens of millions of unique TCR sequences were included in an early release covering roughly 600 HLA-typed donors. Among the approximately 400 genotyped donors, 81% belonged to the genetic ancestry cluster associated with self-reported Caucasian donors. The aim of the study was to test whether cataloging public T cell receptors could identify signatures of past pathogen exposure. The T cell repertoires of several hundred subjects were profiled by immunosequencing and related to cytomegalovirus serostatus. Along with the roughly 700-subject first cohort, a separate validation cohort of 120 different subjects was used. High-throughput TCR immunosequencing, statistical association of individual TCRs with disease status, and machine learning were combined to predict cytomegalovirus infection status. To study patterns of TCR occurrence, a later analysis re-analyzed previously published TCR beta repertoires from 500 to 850 donors and added high-resolution HLA genotyping. In the later analysis, no new phenotypic data were used to find candidate immune exposures; instead, reliance was placed on TCR beta sequences and their occurrence across donors. In an earlier analysis of a few hundred of the donors, high-throughput TCR beta sequencing was used to judge whether each TCR beta V gene segment behaved as functional or pseudogenic. Donor age, sex, ethnicity and CMV serostatus were compiled together with the repertoire data. In a later genetic analysis, genome-wide SNP genotypes for about 55% of the roughly 700 donors were used, and that subset was treated as a discovery cohort. Every repertoire in the discovery cohort had been generated on one and the same sequencing platform. Class I and class II HLA loci were covered by the typing at four-digit resolution. Typing coverage varied by locus: about 620-630 donors for A, B, C, DRB1 and DQB1; approximately 560 for DQA1; approximately 610 for DPA1; more than 450 for DPB1. Several DR-DQ haplotypes were handled as single units for association and clustering because linkage in the cohort was strong. On average, around 200,000 unique TCR beta nucleotide sequences were sequenced per donor among 398 genotyped donors of the cohort, with 15% to 20% of those sequences being non-productive.

For this clone: Its antigen is unknown. No clone much larger than this one lies a single base away; base qualities are absent. Additional DNA sequences in this sample encode the identical CDR3.

The cohort consisted of more than 650 healthy bone marrow donors. At the time of sampling, all cohort members were nominally healthy, though unrecorded immune exposures were likely present. The donor was CMV seronegative and was included in the group of a few hundred seronegative cohort members. A peripheral blood sample was collected from each donor, and TCR beta sequencing was performed on peripheral blood mononuclear cells. Genomic DNA extraction from the blood cell samples was performed with the Qiagen DNeasy Blood Extraction Kit. Library prep was done by the immunoSEQ multiplex PCR assay. The multiplex PCR relied on a mix of 60 forward primers for TCR Vbeta segments and 13 reverse primers for TCR Jbeta segments. The CDR3 region of rearranged TCR beta genes was amplified from genomic DNA with a multiplex PCR assay. The amplified TCR beta libraries were sequenced on the Illumina HiSeq System as 87-base-pair reads. From the authors' description of their analysis: In a later analysis, approximately 74 million unique TCR beta chains were counted across the approximately 620 repertoires, and approximately 11 million of these chains were shared by at least two donors. Raw reads were error-corrected and collapsed into unique sequences with a nearest-neighbor algorithm that merged closely related sequences to remove PCR and sequencing errors. To assign V, D and J gene segments, CDR3 sequences were aligned to IMGT reference sequences. Each retained sequence needed at least a six-nucleotide match to both a V gene segment and a J gene segment. Rearrangements were called productive when the CDR3 lacked stop codons and stayed in frame with V and J; all others were non-productive. Following IMGT convention, CDR3 was defined as the stretch from the second conserved V-encoded cysteine up to the conserved J-encoded phenylalanine. Sequences without an unambiguous match to a single V gene segment were excluded from the earlier analysis of several hundred of the donors. An earlier analysis of several hundred of the donors called V segments functional above 56.7% productive rearrangements and segregating when the between-donor standard deviation exceeded 5%. A statistical classification framework was built to diagnose cytomegalovirus status from the catalog of TCR beta chain sequences. In a later analysis, TCR nucleotide sequences were compared against IMGT/GENE-DB human TR gene sequences so that V and J genes could be assigned. In a later analysis, CDR3 sequences and most-parsimonious VDJ recombination scenarios were assigned using the TCRdist pipeline. A later analysis defined each TCR beta chain by its CDR3 amino acid sequence plus V-gene family, and excluded reads lacking a unique V-gene family. As a way to deal with suspected cross-contamination and a sequencing artifact, a later analysis dropped more than 500 nucleotide sequences that were highly shared and had low generation probability. A later analysis calculated a clonal expansion index for each public chain from normalized within-repertoire ranks of inferred template counts. In a later analysis, generation probabilities were computed with a VDJ recombination model fitted to out-of-frame rearrangements, and the resulting probabilities were checked against IGoR. A later analysis scored TCR-TCR, TCR-HLA and TCR-CMV co-occurrence with hypergeometric tests, applying a repertoire-size bias correction to TCR pairs. In a later analysis, false discovery rates were estimated by permuting HLA or CMV assignments 20 times. In a later analysis, co-occurring TCRs were grouped using DBSCAN, with TCRdist sequence similarity added in when clustering inside HLA-allele-positive subsets. Repertoires with fewer than 30,000 or more than 120,000 public chains were left out of co-occurrence clustering, as were about 5 repertoires with anomalous nucleotide sharing. The immuneACCESS repertoire file appears here via TCRdb, limited to in-frame rearrangements. These files lack a portion of the clones; in checked studies, under half of the deficit traces to unresolved V genes, and the cause of the others is not known. V and J calls and clone size follow that table, whereas D and trimming were derived from the DNA. The sample includes some 110,000 clones, with approximately 72% observed a single time. In total, the top ten clones hold 1.5% of the sample.

Summary of the overall study and its limitations: In an earlier analysis of approximately 590 of the donors, most TCR beta V segments appeared in productive rearrangements about 87% or about 30% of the time, broadly matching IMGT annotations. Some IMGT-functional V segments, including TRBV6-2 and TRBV6-3, could not be distinguished by the 87-base-pair reads and were therefore excluded. For the cohort, immune exposure information was limited to CMV serostatus. About 15 rarely observed V segments, including chromosome 9 orphons, were excluded from the earlier analysis of approximately 500 of the donors because counts were too low. Only TCR beta chains were sequenced in this cohort, and the absence of alpha or paired-chain data limited detectable features. Because HLA typing was unavailable for some donors at each locus, only the typed subset was used in association tests. In a later genetic analysis, fewer N-insertions in productive TCRs were reported among donors in an Asian-associated ancestry cluster than the roughly 700-donor mean. In vitro tests confirmed that three of the cytomegalovirus-associated TCR beta chains recognize cytomegalovirus antigens. Specific HLA alleles were associated with roughly 16,000 TCR beta sequences at a false discovery rate of 0.05 in a later analysis. A further reported finding was that TCR beta sequences accurately predicted the HLA-A and HLA-B alleles for most subjects in the first cohort. V-gene and J-gene trimming of TCR beta chains was associated with a missense DCLRE1C variant in a later genetic analysis, and the association was replicated in an independent cohort. In a later analysis, TCR association rates were found to vary across HLA loci, with the most associated TCRs seen for DRB1 alleles and the fewest for HLA-C alleles. Most TCR sequences were observed very rarely across donors, whereas some public TCRs were present in many individuals. Presence/absence analyses assumed roughly uniform sequencing depth across donors, an assumption that may not hold. According to the authors, the approach could potentially be generalized to other disease states and immunological phenotypes. The study gave a list of about 150 TCR beta chains associated with cytomegalovirus. A later analysis found that HLA-associated TCR beta chains were more clonally expanded and had lower generation probabilities than equally common non-associated chains. Correlated functional status among segregating V segments might reflect linkage disequilibrium, but an unknown experimental factor could not be ruled out. According to a later analysis, most CMV-associated TCR beta chains appeared to be HLA-restricted, and the HLA associations seemed to be driven largely by CMV exposure. In both the original and validation cohorts, the classifier was reported to diagnose cytomegalovirus status with high specificity and sensitivity. A group of highly shared sequence variants was considered likely to be a technical artifact of the sequencing pipeline. In a later analysis, several top co-occurrence clusters were reported to appear linked to parvovirus B19, influenza, CMV and Epstein-Barr virus. Strong co-occurrence of HLA alleles, especially DR and DQ, made assigning TCR associations to individual alleles difficult.

The CDR3 covers 11 residues, taking in both the cysteine and the phenylalanine. Of all the DNA, just the CDR3 is kept, 33 bases in frame from base 1. Trimming costs V 1 base and J 10 bases, and their ends lie 5 bases apart. Per the germline V gene, MNHNS is the CDR1 and SASEGT is the CDR2. Sequencing was done on a sample of PBMCs. This chain is built from TRBV6-1 and TRBJ1-3; there is no confident call for the D gene. This TCR came from a man between 18 and 35 years old in good health and CMV-seronegative. The CDR3 reads CASSEVSTIYF. The nucleotide sequence is TGTGCCAGCAGTGAAGTGAGTACCATATATTTT.